The clone carrying this T cell receptor beta chain was observed a few times. The data originate from a study of T-cell reconstitution after alpha-beta-depleted transplantation in children. Preparation of the TCRbeta library used unique molecular identifiers. Each CDR3 protein gets one entry after TCRdb re-called the PCR reads with MiXCR. The table includes about 420,000 distinct CDR3 sequences, roughly a tenth detected once. CDR3 length equals 13 residues. In germline, CDR1 is SGHVS, CDR2 FNYEAQ. V was trimmed by 1 base and J by 3 bases, leaving 6 bases between them. This receptor was obtained from a human donor who donated a stem cell graft to a child with acute myeloid leukemia. This sample comprised PBMCs from the stem cell graft donor, obtained from the stem cell graft. V is TRBV7-6 and J is TRBJ1-1; the D is unclear. The CDR3 spells CASSLDTYTEAFF. In DNA form, the CDR3 reads TGTGCCAGCAGCTTAGACACCTACACTGAAGCTTTCTTT. The complete variable domain, with remaining parts taken from reference TRBV7-6 and TRBJ1-1, reads GAGVSQSPRYKVTKRGQDVALRCDPISGHVSLYWYRQALGQGPEFLTYFNYEAQQDKSGLPNDRFSAERPEGSISTLTIQRTEQRDSAMYRCASSLDTYTEAFFGQGTRLTVV.